The 6 T cell receptor beta chains presented below share a single source sample, sequenced in a study of cytomegalovirus exposure and HLA in healthy donors. The PCR used 60 Vbeta and 13 Jbeta primers. Only in-frame clones appear in the TCRdb table, and some are missing; sequencing was by immunoSEQ multiplex PCR. The sample contains about 160,000 clones, about 82% of which appear only once. Sequencing used PBMCs. These receptor sequences come from a woman aged 45-60 years in good health and CMV-seropositive.

This chain joins TRBV7-3 and TRBJ2-5; no firm D call. This CDR3 has 13 residues. V lost 2 bases and J 5 bases, leaving 9 bases between the germline ends. Germline-derived CDR1 and CDR2 are SGHTA and FQGTGA. The CDR3 spells CASSLLGSETQYF. DNA of the CDR3: TGTGCCAGCAGCTTACTGGGTAGCGAGACCCAGTACTTC.

The chain employs TRBV29-1 and TRBJ2-5; 9 nucleotides align to TRBD2. The CDR3 runs to 16 residues. Germline V CDR1 and CDR2: SQVTM, ANQGSEA. V shed 7 bases and J 6 bases; nucleotides not matched to a gene: 18. The CDR3 loop reads CSARSLGTSPRQTQYF. The CDR3 bases are TGCAGCGCCCGTAGCTTAGGGACTAGCCCAAGGCAGACCCAGTACTTC.

V gene TRBV27 combines with J gene TRBJ1-2, with D tentatively TRBD1 (6 bases). V dropped 4 bases and J dropped 2 bases, with 14 bases sitting between them. This CDR3 has 15 amino acids. Germline V gene sequence: CDR1 MNHEY, CDR2 SMNVEV (reference sequence). In DNA form, the CDR3 reads TGTGCCAGCAGTTCGTCAGGGGTTATAAACTATGGCTACACCTTC. Its protein is CASSSSGVINYGYTF.

V usage is TRBV5-4 and J usage is TRBJ2-7, with TRBD2 identical over 9 bases. The CDR3 loop spans 16 amino acids. Trimming cost V 0 bases and J 3 bases; bases outside gene matches: 7. Germline V gene data show CDR1 as SGHNT and CDR2 as YYREEE (reference sequence). The CDR3 DNA reads TGTGCCAGCAGCTTGGGGTTAGCGGGAGTGGGCTACGAGCAGTACTTC. Its translation is CASSLGLAGVGYEQYF.

The sample holds a few counts of this clone. The V gene is TRBV30, the J gene TRBJ1-4; D is perhaps TRBD1 (6 bases). Germline-derived CDR1 and CDR2 are GTSNPN and SVGIG (reference sequence). Trimming pared 6 bases from V and 10 bases from J, leaving 24 bases between. This CDR3 is built from 15 residues. The CDR3 loop reads CACTKSDRTNGKLFF. In DNA, the CDR3 is TGTGCCTGCACTAAATCTGACAGGACAAACGGAAAACTGTTTTTT.

The chain employs TRBV19 and TRBJ2-7; 7 bases fit TRBD1. CDR3 size: 15 residues. V dropped 4 bases and J dropped 0; count of bases not matched to a gene: 6. Germline assignment: CDR1 LNHDA and CDR2 SQIVND (reference sequence). CDR3 bases: TGTGCCAGTAGTACCGACAGGGTCAGCTCCTACGAGCAGTACTTC. It encodes CASSTDRVSSYEQYF.